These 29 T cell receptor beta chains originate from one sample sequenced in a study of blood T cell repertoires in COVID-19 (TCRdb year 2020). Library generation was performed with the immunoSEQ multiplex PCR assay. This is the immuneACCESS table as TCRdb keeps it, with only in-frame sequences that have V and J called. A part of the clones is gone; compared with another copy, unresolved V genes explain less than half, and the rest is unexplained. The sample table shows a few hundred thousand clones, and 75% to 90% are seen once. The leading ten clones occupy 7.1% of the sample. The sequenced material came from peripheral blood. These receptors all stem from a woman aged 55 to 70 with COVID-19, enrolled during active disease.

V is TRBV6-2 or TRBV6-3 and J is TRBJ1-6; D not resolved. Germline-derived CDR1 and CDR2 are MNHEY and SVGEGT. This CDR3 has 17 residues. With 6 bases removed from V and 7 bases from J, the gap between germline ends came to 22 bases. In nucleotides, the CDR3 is TGTGCCAGCAGCTCCCCCCGGCTGAGAGGGCCGAATTCACCCCTCCACTTT. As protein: CASSSPRLRGPNSPLHF.

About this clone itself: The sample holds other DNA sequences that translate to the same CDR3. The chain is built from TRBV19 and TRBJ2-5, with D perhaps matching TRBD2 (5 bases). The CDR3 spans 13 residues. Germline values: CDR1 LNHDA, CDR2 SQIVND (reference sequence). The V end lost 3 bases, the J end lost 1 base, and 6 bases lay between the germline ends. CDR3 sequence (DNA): TGTGCCAGTAGTATCCGGGGCCAAGAGACCCAGTACTTC. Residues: CASSIRGQETQYF. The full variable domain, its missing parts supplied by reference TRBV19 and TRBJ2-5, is DGGITQSPKYLFRKEGQNVTLSCEQNLNHDAMYWYRQDPGQGLRLIYYSQIVNDFQKGDIAEGYSVSREKKESFPLTVTSAQKNPTAFYLCASSIRGQETQYFGPGTRLLVL.

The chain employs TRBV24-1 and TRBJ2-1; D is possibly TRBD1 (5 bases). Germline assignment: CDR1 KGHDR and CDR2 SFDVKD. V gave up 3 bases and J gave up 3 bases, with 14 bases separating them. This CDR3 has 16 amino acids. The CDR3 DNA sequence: TGTGCCACCAGTGATAATACTCAGGGCTACTACAATGAGCAGTTCTTC. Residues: CATSDNTQGYYNEQFF.

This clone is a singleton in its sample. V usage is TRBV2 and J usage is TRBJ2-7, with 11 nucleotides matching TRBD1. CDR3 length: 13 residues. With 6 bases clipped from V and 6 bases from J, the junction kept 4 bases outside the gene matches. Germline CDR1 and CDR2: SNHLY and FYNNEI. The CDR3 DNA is TGTGCCAGCAGCACCGGGACAGGGGGCGAGCAGTACTTC. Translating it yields CASSTGTGGEQYF. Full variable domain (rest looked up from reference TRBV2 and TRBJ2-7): EPEVTQTPSHQVTQMGQEVILRCVPISNHLYFYWYRQILGQKVEFLVSFYNNEISEKSEIFDDQFSVERPDGSNFTLKIRSTKLEDSAMYFCASSTGTGGEQYFGPGTRLTVT.

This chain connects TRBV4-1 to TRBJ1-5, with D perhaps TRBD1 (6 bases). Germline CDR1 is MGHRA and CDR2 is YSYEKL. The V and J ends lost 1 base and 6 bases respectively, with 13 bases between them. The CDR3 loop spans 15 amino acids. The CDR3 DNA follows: TGCGCCAGCAGCCAAGGGAGTACAGGGTTTCAGCCCCAGCATTTT. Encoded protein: CASSQGSTGFQPQHF.

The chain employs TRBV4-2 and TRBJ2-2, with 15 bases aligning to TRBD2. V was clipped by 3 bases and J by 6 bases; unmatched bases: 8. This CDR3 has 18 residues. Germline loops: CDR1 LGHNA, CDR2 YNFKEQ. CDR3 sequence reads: CASSHQGLAGGGSGELFF. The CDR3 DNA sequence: TGTGCCAGCAGCCACCAGGGACTAGCGGGGGGAGGATCCGGGGAGCTGTTTTTT.

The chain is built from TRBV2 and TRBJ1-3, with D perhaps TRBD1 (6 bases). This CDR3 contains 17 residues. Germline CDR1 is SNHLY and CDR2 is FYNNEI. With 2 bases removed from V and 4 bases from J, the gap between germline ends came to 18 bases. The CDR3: CASSEIGAGASGNTIYF. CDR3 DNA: TGTGCCAGCAGTGAAATAGGGGCAGGGGCTTCGGGAAACACCATATATTTT.

The CDR3 region is CASSHPSTGAAGYNEQFF. CDR3 DNA sequence: TGTGCCAGCAGCCACCCCTCCACAGGGGCCGCTGGGTACAATGAGCAGTTCTTC. The genes are TRBV7-2 and TRBJ2-1, with 7 bases aligning to TRBD1. The CDR3 is 18 residues long. Germline values: CDR1 SGHTA, CDR2 FQGNSA. J lost 4 bases, V lost 5 bases, and 17 bases had no gene match.

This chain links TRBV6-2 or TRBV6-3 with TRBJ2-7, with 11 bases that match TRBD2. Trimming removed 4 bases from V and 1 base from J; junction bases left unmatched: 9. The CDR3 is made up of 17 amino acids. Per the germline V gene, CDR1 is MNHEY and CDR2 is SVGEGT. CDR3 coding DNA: TGTGCCAGCAGTTTGAGGGTAGCGGGGGGGCGATCCTACGAGCAGTACTTC. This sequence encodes CASSLRVAGGRSYEQYF.

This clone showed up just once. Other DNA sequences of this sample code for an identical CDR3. DNA for the CDR3: TGCGCCAGCAGCGCCGGACAGGTCGGGAACACTGAAGCTTTCTTT. It is translated as CASSAGQVGNTEAFF. The V gene is TRBV5-1, the J gene TRBJ1-1, with 7 nucleotides matching TRBD1. Germline V gives CDR1 SGHRS, CDR2 YFSETQ. V lost 4 bases to trimming and J lost 1 base; unmatched junction nucleotides: 7. The CDR3 contains 15 residues.

CDR3 amino acids: CASSLSWELQETQYF. DNA of the CDR3: TGTGCCAGCAGCCTCAGCTGGGAGCTCCAAGAGACCCAGTACTTC. The chain employs TRBV3-1 (or the pseudogene TRBV3-2) and TRBJ2-5; possibly TRBD2 for D (5 bases). Germline CDR1 is LGHDT and CDR2 is YNNKEL (reference sequence). There are 15 residues in the CDR3. Trimming took off 4 bases at V and 1 base at J, with 13 bases between the two ends.

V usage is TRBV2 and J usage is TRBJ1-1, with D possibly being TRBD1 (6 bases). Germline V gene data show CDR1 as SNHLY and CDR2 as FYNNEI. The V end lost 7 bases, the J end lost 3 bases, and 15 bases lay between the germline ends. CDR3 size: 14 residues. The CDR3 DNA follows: TGTGCCAGCATAGAAGAGAGGGGGTACACTGAAGCTTTCTTT. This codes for CASIEERGYTEAFF. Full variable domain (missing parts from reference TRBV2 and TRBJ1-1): EPEVTQTPSHQVTQMGQEVILRCVPISNHLYFYWYRQILGQKVEFLVSFYNNEISEKSEIFDDQFSVERPDGSNFTLKIRSTKLEDSAMYFCASIEERGYTEAFFGQGTRLTVV.

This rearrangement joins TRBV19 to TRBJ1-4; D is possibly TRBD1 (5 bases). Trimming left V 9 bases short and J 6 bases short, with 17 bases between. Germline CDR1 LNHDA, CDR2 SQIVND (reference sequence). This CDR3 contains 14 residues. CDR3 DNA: TGTGCCAGCCGATCAGGGTTGAAGGATGAAAAACTGTTTTTT. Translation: CASRSGLKDEKLFF.

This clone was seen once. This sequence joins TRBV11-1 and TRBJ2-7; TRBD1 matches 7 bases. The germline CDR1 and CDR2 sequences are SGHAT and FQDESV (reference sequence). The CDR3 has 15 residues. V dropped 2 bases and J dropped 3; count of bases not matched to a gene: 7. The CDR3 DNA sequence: TGTGCCAGCAGCTTAAAGGGACAGAGACTCTACGAGCAGTACTTC. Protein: CASSLKGQRLYEQYF.

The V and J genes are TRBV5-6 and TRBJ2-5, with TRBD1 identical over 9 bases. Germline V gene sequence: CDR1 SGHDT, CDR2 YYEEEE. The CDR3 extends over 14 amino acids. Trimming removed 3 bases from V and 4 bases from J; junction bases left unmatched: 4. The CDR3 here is CASSWPTGGETQYF. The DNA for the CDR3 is TGTGCCAGCAGCTGGCCGACAGGGGGAGAGACCCAGTACTTC. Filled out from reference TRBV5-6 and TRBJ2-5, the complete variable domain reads DAGVTQSPTHLIKTRGQQVTLRCSPKSGHDTVSWYQQALGQGPQFIFQYYEEEERQRGNFPDRFSGHQFPNYSSELNVNALLLGDSALYLCASSWPTGGETQYFGPGTRLLVL.

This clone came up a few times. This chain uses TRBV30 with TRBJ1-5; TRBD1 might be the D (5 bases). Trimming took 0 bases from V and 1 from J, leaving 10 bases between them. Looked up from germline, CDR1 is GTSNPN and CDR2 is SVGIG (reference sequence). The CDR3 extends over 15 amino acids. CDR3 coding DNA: TGTGCCTGGAGTGTACGGGACTGGAGCAATCAGCCCCAGCATTTT. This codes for CAWSVRDWSNQPQHF.

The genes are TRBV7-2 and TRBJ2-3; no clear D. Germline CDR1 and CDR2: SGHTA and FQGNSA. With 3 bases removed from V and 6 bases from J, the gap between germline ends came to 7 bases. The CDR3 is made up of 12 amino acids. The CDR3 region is CASSFRWDTQYF. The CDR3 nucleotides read TGTGCCAGCAGCTTCCGGTGGGATACGCAGTATTTT.

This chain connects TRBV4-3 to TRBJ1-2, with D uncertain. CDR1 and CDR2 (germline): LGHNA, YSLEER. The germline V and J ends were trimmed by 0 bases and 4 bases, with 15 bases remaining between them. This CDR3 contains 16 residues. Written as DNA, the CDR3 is TGCGCCAGCAGCCAAGATAATTCGTGGACTCCCTATGGCTACACCTTC. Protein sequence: CASSQDNSWTPYGYTF.

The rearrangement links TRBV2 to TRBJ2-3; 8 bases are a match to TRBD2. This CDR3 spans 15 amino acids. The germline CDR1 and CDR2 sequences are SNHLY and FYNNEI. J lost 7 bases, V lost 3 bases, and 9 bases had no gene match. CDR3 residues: CASSDDPGGPNTQYF. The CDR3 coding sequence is TGTGCCAGCAGTGACGATCCGGGGGGGCCGAATACGCAGTATTTT.

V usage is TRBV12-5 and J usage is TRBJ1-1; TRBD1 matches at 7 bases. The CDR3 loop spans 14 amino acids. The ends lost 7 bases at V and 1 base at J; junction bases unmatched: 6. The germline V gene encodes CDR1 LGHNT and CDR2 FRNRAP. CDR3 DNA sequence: TGTGCTAGTGACCGGGGACAGAAGAACACTGAAGCTTTCTTT. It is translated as CASDRGQKNTEAFF.

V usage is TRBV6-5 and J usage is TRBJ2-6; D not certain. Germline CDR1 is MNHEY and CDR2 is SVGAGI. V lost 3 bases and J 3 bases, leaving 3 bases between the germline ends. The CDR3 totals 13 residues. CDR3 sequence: CASSYNGANVLTF. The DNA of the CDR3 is TGTGCCAGCAGTTATAATGGGGCCAACGTCCTGACTTTC.

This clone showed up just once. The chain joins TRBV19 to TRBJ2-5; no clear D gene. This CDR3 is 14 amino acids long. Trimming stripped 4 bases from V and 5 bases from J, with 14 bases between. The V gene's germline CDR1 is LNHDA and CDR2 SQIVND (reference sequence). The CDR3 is CASSTYTSWETQYF. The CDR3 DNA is TGTGCCAGTAGTACCTATACCTCCTGGGAGACCCAGTACTTC.

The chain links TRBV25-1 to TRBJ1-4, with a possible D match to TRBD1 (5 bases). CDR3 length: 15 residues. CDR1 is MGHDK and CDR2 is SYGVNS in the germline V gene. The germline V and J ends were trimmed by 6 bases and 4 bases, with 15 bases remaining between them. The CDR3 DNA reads TGTGCCAGCAGACCTGGAGGGGCCGGTAATGAAAAACTGTTTTTT. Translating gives CASRPGGAGNEKLFF.

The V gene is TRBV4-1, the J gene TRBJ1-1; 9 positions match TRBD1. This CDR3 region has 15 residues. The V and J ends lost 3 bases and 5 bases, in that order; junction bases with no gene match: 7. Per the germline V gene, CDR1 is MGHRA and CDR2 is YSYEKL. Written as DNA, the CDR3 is TGCGCCAGCAGCCACGACGACAGGGGGTGGACTGAAGCTTTCTTT. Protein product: CASSHDDRGWTEAFF.

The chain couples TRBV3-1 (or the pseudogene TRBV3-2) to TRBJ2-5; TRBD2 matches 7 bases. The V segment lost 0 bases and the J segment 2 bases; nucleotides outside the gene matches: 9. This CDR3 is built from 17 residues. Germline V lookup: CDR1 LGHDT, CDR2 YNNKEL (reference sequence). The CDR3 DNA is TGTGCCAGCAGCCAAGAAACGGGAGCGGGGCCGCAAGAGACCCAGTACTTC. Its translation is CASSQETGAGPQETQYF.

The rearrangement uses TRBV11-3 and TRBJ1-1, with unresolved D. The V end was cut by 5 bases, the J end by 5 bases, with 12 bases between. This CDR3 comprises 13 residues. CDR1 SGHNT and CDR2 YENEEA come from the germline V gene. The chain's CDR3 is CASSPRAGTEAFF. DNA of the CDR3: TGTGCCAGCAGCCCACGGGCGGGGACTGAAGCTTTCTTT.

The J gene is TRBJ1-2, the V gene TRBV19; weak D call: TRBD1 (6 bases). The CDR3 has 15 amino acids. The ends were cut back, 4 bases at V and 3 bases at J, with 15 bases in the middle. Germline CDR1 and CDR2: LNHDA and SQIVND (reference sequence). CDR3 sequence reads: CASSTRQQGDYGYTF. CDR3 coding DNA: TGTGCCAGTAGTACCAGACAACAGGGAGACTATGGCTACACCTTC.

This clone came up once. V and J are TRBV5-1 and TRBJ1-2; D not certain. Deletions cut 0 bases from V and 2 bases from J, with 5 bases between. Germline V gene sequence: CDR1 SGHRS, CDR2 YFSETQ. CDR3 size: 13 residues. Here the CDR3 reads CASSLAVNYGYTF. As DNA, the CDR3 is TGCGCCAGCAGCTTGGCAGTGAACTATGGCTACACCTTC.

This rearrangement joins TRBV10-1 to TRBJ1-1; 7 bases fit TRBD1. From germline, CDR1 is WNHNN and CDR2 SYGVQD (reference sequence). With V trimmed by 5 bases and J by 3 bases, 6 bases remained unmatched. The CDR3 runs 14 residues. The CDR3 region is CASSKTGMYTEAFF. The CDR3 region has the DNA TGCGCCAGCAGTAAGACAGGGATGTACACTGAAGCTTTCTTT.